Listed below are T cell receptor beta chains from one sample, sequenced in a study of T-cell reconstitution after alpha-beta-depleted transplantation in children. TCRdb recomputed calls from the PCR reads with MiXCR, one row per CDR3 protein. The data contain about 500,000 distinct CDR3 sequences, 32% of them singletons. Here the sequenced sample was PBMCs from the stem cell graft donor, taken from the stem cell graft. The receptor set was obtained from a human donor who donated a stem cell graft to a child with aplastic anemia. CDR3s include the opening cysteine and the closing phenylalanine or tryptophan. A D gene is named only where the DNA matches it firmly. Expanded clones get a size class; other rows say once, few or many, or leave the size out.

clone_size j_call d_call v_call cdr3_aa
. TRBJ1-2 . TRBV4-2 CASSQEQDGYTF
. TRBJ2-7 . TRBV3-1 CASSQESFRGREQYF
few TRBJ2-7 . TRBV28 CASSPRIYEQYF
few TRBJ2-3 . TRBV9 CASSSGTSSTDTQYF
few TRBJ2-3 . TRBV6-2/TRBV6-3 CASSYRRATSTDTQYF
. TRBJ1-3 . TRBV12-3/TRBV12-4 CASSFNPSARDTIYF
. TRBJ2-3 . TRBV29-1 CSVEGTTGRADTQYF
few TRBJ1-2 . TRBV27 CASAGTGYGYTF
few TRBJ2-3 . TRBV7-9 CASSLDGGVAADTQYF
. TRBJ1-5 . TRBV18 CASSLLGRDQPQHF
. TRBJ2-2 . TRBV5-1 CASSRDRRTGELFF
. TRBJ2-2 TRBD2 TRBV6-1 CASSVGLAANTGELFF
many TRBJ2-1 TRBD2 TRBV6-2/TRBV6-3 CASSSGLAGPPPYNEQFF
. TRBJ2-7 TRBD1 TRBV19 CASSRDRPYEQYF
. TRBJ2-1 . TRBV9 CASSVESGWSEQFF
. TRBJ2-2 TRBD2 TRBV6-1 CASSSPGTSGAKPTGELFF
. TRBJ2-1 TRBD2 TRBV5-6 CASSLDSGRTYNEQFF
. TRBJ2-1 . TRBV12-5 CASGHNTGSYNEQFF
few TRBJ2-7 TRBD1 TRBV9 CASPGTVSYEQYF
few TRBJ1-4 . TRBV29-1 CSVPGIGNEKLFF
few TRBJ2-2 . TRBV7-2 CASSLRRLHTGELFF
. TRBJ2-2 TRBD2 TRBV3-1 CASGGTSFTGELFF
. TRBJ1-6 . TRBV11-2 CASSPGRGSPLHF
few TRBJ1-1 TRBD1 TRBV28 CASGSTGKGTEAFF
. TRBJ1-2 . TRBV5-6 CASSGGGAVSYGYTF
few TRBJ2-7 . TRBV12-3/TRBV12-4 CASSLGGPNYEQYF
few TRBJ2-7 TRBD1 TRBV5-1 CASSILADRDYEQYF
. TRBJ1-4 . TRBV7-9 CASIPGRGFRSEKLFF
. TRBJ1-1 . TRBV19 CASSILSGTEAFF
. TRBJ1-1 . TRBV28 CASRMTGNTEAFF
. TRBJ2-3 TRBD2 TRBV5-4 CASSRGTSGRAGDTQYF
. TRBJ1-3 TRBD1 TRBV19 CASSISGQGPNTIYF
. TRBJ2-5 . TRBV7-2 CASSLGAGRGLGETQYF